A single sample is the source of the 3 T cell receptor beta chains below, sequenced in a study of blood T cells in healthy people across ages. Primed by a sample-barcoded 5' primer and a J-beta primer mix, a second PCR proceeded for about 7 to 12 cycles. TCRdb re-called the 5' RACE reads through MiXCR, storing one row per CDR3 protein. The table lists roughly 1.9 million distinct CDR3 sequences, roughly two fifths of them singletons. Material: blood. These receptors originate from a human donor in good health.

This sequence joins TRBV12-5 and TRBJ2-7, with 9 positions matching TRBD1. The DNA end is more similar to TRBJ2-5, so the J call may be wrong. CDR1 is LGHNT, CDR2 FRNRAP, per germline. The CDR3 loop spans 17 amino acids. The CDR3 is CASGLVRGTGTPETQYF. The CDR3 region has the DNA TGTGCTAGTGGTTTGGTACGGGGGACAGGGACCCCAGAGACCCAGTACTTC.

The chain is built from TRBV4-3 and TRBJ1-2, with TRBD1 identical over 7 bases. Germline assignment: CDR1 LGHNA and CDR2 YSLEER. The trim removed 0 bases at V and 3 bases at J, leaving 4 bases unmatched. This CDR3 is 15 amino acids long. Here the CDR3 reads CASSQDTTGDYGYTF. CDR3 nucleotides: TGCGCCAGCAGCCAAGATACCACAGGGGACTATGGCTACACCTTC.

V is TRBV7-9 and J is TRBJ1-2; 10 positions match TRBD1. CDR1 is SEHNR and CDR2 is FQNEAQ in the germline V gene (reference sequence). V gave up 8 bases and J gave up 4 bases; unmatched junction bases: 13. CDR3 length: 16 amino acids. In DNA form, the CDR3 reads TGTGCCAGCGGCTCCGGGACAGGGGTTCCTCCCTATGGCTACACCTTC. Amino acid sequence: CASGSGTGVPPYGYTF.